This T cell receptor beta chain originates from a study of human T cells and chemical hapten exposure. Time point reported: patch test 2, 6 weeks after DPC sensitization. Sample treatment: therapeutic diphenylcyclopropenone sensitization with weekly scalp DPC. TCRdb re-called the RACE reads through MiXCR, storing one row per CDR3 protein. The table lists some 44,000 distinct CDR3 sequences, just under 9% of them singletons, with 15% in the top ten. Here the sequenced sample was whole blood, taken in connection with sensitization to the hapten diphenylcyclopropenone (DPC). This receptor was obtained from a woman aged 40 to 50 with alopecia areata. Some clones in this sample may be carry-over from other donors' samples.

The CDR3 bases are TGTGCCAGCAGTTTATTGGGGACAGGGGTCACCGGGGAGCTGTTTTTT. Encoded protein: CASSLLGTGVTGELFF. The genes are TRBV27 and TRBJ2-2; TRBD1 matches at 10 bases. The CDR3 length is 16 residues. Trimming removed 1 base from V and 4 bases from J; junction bases left unmatched: 3. The germline V gene encodes CDR1 MNHEY and CDR2 SMNVEV (reference sequence).